The clone carrying this T cell receptor (beta chain) was counted only a few times. No antigen is known for it. To make TCR beta libraries, researchers used iRepertoire HTBI primers and Arm-PCR of CDR3 regions. Using its own MiXCR run on the multiplex PCR reads, TCRdb lists one record per CDR3 protein. The sample shows hundreds of thousands of distinct CDR3 sequences, around 11% of them seen only once. The time point denotes: newly diagnosed GD, antithyroid drugs for less than 3 months. RNA from PBMCs was the source of the TCR library. This entry comes from a study of regulatory T cells in long-lasting Graves disease. Overall study findings and caveats: Possibly, too few samples lowered accuracy.

Between the trimmed V and J ends, which lost 3 bases and 4 bases, there was a span of 7 bases. Germline CDR1 reads SGHNT; CDR2 reads YENEEA. The CDR3 runs to 14 residues. This sample was shared with a second study, whose subject was T cells in Graves' hyperthyroidism and ophthalmopathy.

The material sequenced was peripheral blood mononuclear cells (PBMCs), taken at new diagnosis, from a patient treated with antithyroid drugs. The sequence was collected from a woman in her thirties with Graves disease. The chain employs TRBV11-3 and TRBJ1-6; D unresolved. Here the CDR3 reads CASSLEIYNSPLHF. CDR3 bases: TGTGCCAGCAGCTTGGAGATTTATAATTCACCCCTCCACTTT.